This is a list of T cell receptor beta chains from one sample in a study of blood T cell repertoires in COVID-19. Sequencing used immunoSEQ multiplex PCR; TCRdb keeps in-frame clones, though not all of them. The repertoire holds some 87,000 clones, about 81% seen once, with roughly an eighth in the top ten. Sequencing was performed on peripheral blood. The receptors were gathered from a human donor in a cohort sampled during active COVID-19. The CDR3 runs from the conserved cysteine through the conserved F or W. A D gene is named only where the DNA matches it firmly. Not all rows give a size; the values are once, few, many and, for expanded clones, a class.

CDR3	DNA	D	V	J	size
CASRLGRDYGYTF	TGTGCCAGCAGATTGGGCAGGGACTATGGCTACACCTTC	.	TRBV6-6	TRBJ1-2	.
CASSPSTGGRQPQHF	TGTGCCAGCAGTCCCTCGACAGGGGGCAGGCAGCCCCAGCATTTT	TRBD1	TRBV28	TRBJ1-5	few
CASSYWEGRISGANVLTF	TGTGCCAGCAGTTATTGGGAGGGGCGCATTTCTGGGGCCAACGTCCTGACTTTC	TRBD2	TRBV6-2/TRBV6-3	TRBJ2-6	once
CASSRLGQGYGYTF	TGCGCCAGCAGCCGATTGGGACAGGGGTATGGCTACACCTTC	TRBD1	TRBV4-3	TRBJ1-2	.
CASSRDIQGTNEKLFF	TGCGCCAGCAGCCGTGACATACAGGGAACTAATGAAAAACTGTTTTTT	.	TRBV4-1	TRBJ1-4	.
CASSHWGQGMGTEAFF	TGTGCCAGCAGCCATTGGGGACAGGGAATGGGAACTGAAGCTTTCTTT	TRBD1	TRBV14	TRBJ1-1	.
CASSLGGLGNYGYTF	TGTGCCAGCAGCTTAGGAGGGTTGGGGAACTATGGCTACACCTTC	.	TRBV7-2	TRBJ1-2	.
CASRTPGQDVGYTF	TGTGCCAGCAGGACCCCGGGACAGGATGTGGGCTACACCTTC	TRBD1	TRBV6-5	TRBJ1-2	.
CASSPRQGPWGGYTF	TGTGCCAGCAGCCCGAGACAGGGGCCCTGGGGTGGCTACACCTTC	TRBD1	TRBV3-1/TRBV3-2	TRBJ1-2	.
CASSSGVAGNYEQYF	TGTGCCAGCAGTTCTGGGGTAGCGGGTAACTACGAGCAGTACTTC	TRBD2	TRBV6-6	TRBJ2-7	few
CASSRGLRYGYTF	TGTGCCAGCAGCCGGGGACTCCGCTATGGCTACACCTTC	.	TRBV5-5	TRBJ1-2	.
CASSGRMYNEQFF	TGTGCCAGCAGCGGCCGTATGTACAATGAGCAGTTCTTC	.	TRBV5-4	TRBJ2-1	once
CASSRLWGAGANVLTF	TGCGCCAGCAGCCGCCTTTGGGGAGCTGGGGCCAACGTCCTGACTTTC	.	TRBV4-3	TRBJ2-6	.
CASSSGRTSSEQYF	TGTGCCAGCAGCTCAGGACGGACATCTTCCGAGCAGTACTTC	.	TRBV11-3	TRBJ2-7	.
CASSEGGGRGTGNTIYF	TGTGCCAGCAGTGAAGGGGGGGGGCGAGGCACTGGAAACACCATATATTTT	.	TRBV2	TRBJ1-3	few
CASSVGTGDGYTF	TGTGCCAGCAGCGTGGGGACAGGCGATGGCTACACCTTC	TRBD1	TRBV9	TRBJ1-2	.
CASSLQGYNQPQHF	TGTGCCAGCAGTTTACAGGGTTACAATCAGCCCCAGCATTTT	.	TRBV2	TRBJ1-5	.
CASSAGQGGNSGNTIYF	TGTGCCAGCAGTGCGGGACAGGGGGGAAACTCTGGAAACACCATATATTTT	TRBD1	TRBV2	TRBJ1-3	.
CASSLGTDYGYTF	TGTGCCAGCAGCTTAGGGACAGACTATGGCTACACCTTC	TRBD1	TRBV5-5	TRBJ1-2	many
CAVGSGGNQPQHF	TGTGCCGTTGGTTCGGGGGGTAATCAGCCCCAGCATTTT	.	TRBV5-4	TRBJ1-5	.
CASGPWDTNTGELFF	TGTGCCAGCGGTCCTTGGGACACAAACACCGGGGAGCTGTTTTTT	.	TRBV7-9	TRBJ2-2	.
CASSQLNTGELFF	TGTGCCAGCAGCCAACTTAACACCGGGGAGCTGTTTTTT	.	TRBV4-2	TRBJ2-2	.
CASSRKVLAGGGEQFF	TGTGCCAGCAGCCGTAAGGTACTAGCGGGGGGTGGCGAGCAGTTCTTC	TRBD2	TRBV7-2	TRBJ2-1	.
CASSRIDRPSGANVLTF	TGTGCCAGCAGCCGGATCGACAGACCCTCTGGGGCCAACGTCCTGACTTTC	.	TRBV4-2	TRBJ2-6	once
CASSSLVGKGAWYEQYF	TGTGCCAGCAGTTCCCTCGTCGGGAAGGGGGCATGGTACGAGCAGTACTTC	TRBD1	TRBV28	TRBJ2-7	.
CASRDWGGDTQYF	TGTGCCAGCAGGGATTGGGGGGGAGATACGCAGTATTTT	TRBD2	TRBV9	TRBJ2-3	.
CSVVSSWETQYF	TGCAGCGTTGTGTCTAGCTGGGAGACCCAGTACTTC	.	TRBV29-1	TRBJ2-5	.
CASSLRLRGSSTDTQYF	TGTGCCAGCAGCTTAAGGCTGCGCGGGAGTAGCACAGATACGCAGTATTTT	TRBD2	TRBV13	TRBJ2-3	.
CASSQERQGGYEQFF	TGCGCCAGCAGCCAAGAGCGACAGGGGGGGTATGAGCAGTTCTTC	TRBD1	TRBV4-1	TRBJ2-1	.
CASSQQGTGNTIYF	TGTGCCAGCTCACAACAGGGAACCGGAAACACCATATATTTT	.	TRBV18	TRBJ1-3	.
CASSGQVGDNEQFF	TGTGCCAGCAGCGGACAGGTCGGGGACAATGAGCAGTTCTTC	TRBD1	TRBV2	TRBJ2-1	.